This T cell receptor beta chain was retrieved from a study of blood T cells in healthy people across ages. This CDR3 has 13 amino acids. The V gene's germline CDR1 is SQVTM and CDR2 ANQGSEA. The germline V and J ends were trimmed by 7 bases and 8 bases, with 17 bases remaining between them. Combining a sample-barcoded 5' primer with a J-beta primer mix, a second PCR ran for roughly 6 to 12 cycles. TCRdb called the 5' RACE reads again in MiXCR, with one record for every CDR3 protein. The table includes roughly 680,000 distinct CDR3 sequences, roughly half detected once. Study findings and constraints: Total diversity from one million sequenced T cells was likely underestimated.

This clonotype appeared a few times. What it binds is not known. The sequenced sample was blood. The V call is TRBV29-1, the J call TRBJ1-4; tentative D call: TRBD1 (6 bases). This receptor was obtained from a woman older than 75 in good health. As DNA, the CDR3 is TGCAGCGCTATACTCAGGGGAGCAGAAAAACTGTTTTTT. Translation: CSAILRGAEKLFF.